The 18 T cell receptor beta chains given below trace back to one sample, sequenced in a study of early T cells in non-severe SARS-CoV-2 infection. TCRdb itself ran the 5' RACE reads through MiXCR, one entry per CDR3 protein. The sample holds 35,000 to 45,000 distinct CDR3 sequences, under 7.5% seen once. The sequences come from whole blood, collected at baseline. The receptors come from an adult who was a healthcare worker with PCR-confirmed SARS-CoV-2 infection or an uninfected control (not recorded which).

The chain uses TRBV6-2 or TRBV6-3 and TRBJ2-2; D is ambiguous. Germline V gives CDR1 MNHEY, CDR2 SVGEGT. V was cut by 9 bases and J by 1 base, with 6 bases left in between. The CDR3 runs 12 residues. CDR3 nucleotides: TGTGCCAGTATGAAGAACACCGGGGAGCTGTTTTTT. Residues: CASMKNTGELFF.

At least ten counts were recorded for this clonotype. The chain is built from TRBV28 and TRBJ1-2; TRBD1 is a possible D gene (5 bases). V dropped 6 bases and J dropped 6 bases, with 11 bases sitting between them. The CDR3 runs 12 residues. From germline, CDR1 is MDHEN and CDR2 SYDVKM. The CDR3 spells CASSRPTDGYTF. Here the CDR3 DNA reads TGTGCCAGCAGCCGCCCGACAGATGGCTACACCTTC.

In this sample, this clonotype turned up many times. This chain joins TRBV7-9 and TRBJ2-5, with 9 bases aligning to TRBD2. The CDR3 extends over 14 amino acids. The V gene's germline CDR1 is SEHNR and CDR2 FQNEAQ (reference sequence). V shed 1 base, J shed 5 bases, and the junction held 2 bases outside the gene matches. The CDR3, as DNA: TGTGCCAGCAGCTTAGGTAGCGGGGGCGAGACCCAGTACTTC. Translated, it gives CASSLGSGGETQYF.

The genes are TRBV5-4 and TRBJ1-2; a weak D match, TRBD1 (6 bases). Germline CDR1 SGHNT, CDR2 YYREEE (reference sequence). With 1 base removed from V and 2 bases from J, the gap between germline ends came to 12 bases. The CDR3 has 15 residues. The CDR3 DNA reads TGTGCCAGCAGCTTGAAGGACAGAGACAACTATGGCTACACCTTC. Translated: CASSLKDRDNYGYTF.

The gene calls are TRBV6-5 and TRBJ1-1, with TRBD1 identical over 7 bases. CDR1 is MNHEY, CDR2 SVGAGI, per germline. V gave up 4 bases and J gave up 11 bases; unmatched junction bases: 10. This CDR3 has 13 amino acids. Written as DNA, the CDR3 is TGTGCCAGCAGTTTTAGGGACAGTAAAAATGCTTTCTTT. Its protein product is CASSFRDSKNAFF.

About this clonotype itself: A clone one base away is much larger, so this may be a read error. The V call is TRBV9, the J call TRBJ1-1; D is undetermined. V was clipped by 7 bases and J by 2 bases, with 12 bases between them. The germline V gene encodes CDR1 SGDLS and CDR2 YYNGEE. This CDR3 contains 13 residues. CDR3 sequence reads: CASRLGINTEAFF. The CDR3 DNA reads TGTGCCAGCCGTTTGGGGATCAACACTGAAGCTTTCTTT.

This clonotype was observed many times. This chain uses TRBV4-2 with TRBJ2-7, with TRBD2 matching 10 bases. The V and J ends lost 3 bases and 5 bases, in that order; junction bases with no gene match: 13. Germline V gene sequence: CDR1 LGHNA, CDR2 YNFKEQ. The length of the CDR3 is 17 residues. CDR3 sequence: CASSQESGRAANHEQYF. The CDR3 DNA reads as TGTGCCAGCAGCCAGGAGAGCGGGAGGGCCGCTAACCACGAGCAGTACTTC.

Regarding this clonotype: Its ends do not fully match the called genes, so a read error is possible. V gene TRBV20-1 combines with J gene TRBJ1-2; 8 bases are a match to TRBD1. This CDR3 has 13 residues. Germline loops: CDR1 DFQATT, CDR2 SNEGSKA (reference sequence). The CDR3 region has the DNA TGCAGTGCTTTGACAGGGGAAAAAGATGGCTACGCCTTC. Protein product: CSALTGEKDGYAF.

The gene calls are TRBV29-1 and TRBJ2-1; D is ambiguous. The germline V gene encodes CDR1 SQVTM and CDR2 ANQGSEA. The CDR3 contains 12 residues. This CDR3 is CNTATSYNEQFF. The CDR3 nucleotides read TGCAATACCGCTACGTCCTACAATGAGCAGTTCTTC.

This chain links TRBV12-3 or TRBV12-4 with TRBJ2-1; 11 nucleotides align to TRBD1. After removal of 5 bases from V and 2 bases from J, the junction contained 11 bases not matched to a gene. CDR3 length equals 18 residues. CDR3 DNA: TGTGCCAGCAGTACAATACGATTGGGACAGGGGGCCTACAATGAGCAGTTCTTC. This sequence encodes CASSTIRLGQGAYNEQFF.

The rearrangement links TRBV5-4 to TRBJ2-3, with D maybe TRBD1 (6 bases). CDR3 length: 15 residues. In germline, CDR1 is SGHNT, CDR2 YYREEE (reference sequence). V lost 4 bases and J lost 0, with 12 bases in between. CDR3 nucleotide sequence: TGTGCCAGCAGCCAGGACAGATTCAGCACAGATACGCAGTATTTT. Its protein is CASSQDRFSTDTQYF.

In DNA form, the CDR3 reads TGTGCCAGCTCACCAGTCGGCACAACTAACTATGGCTACACCTTC. It translates to CASSPVGTTNYGYTF. The gene calls are TRBV18 and TRBJ1-2, with D unclear. The CDR3 totals 15 residues. Germline assignment: CDR1 KGHSH and CDR2 LQKENI. V was cut by 2 bases and J by 0 bases, with 10 bases left in between.

This clonotype showed up many times. The chain links TRBV14 to TRBJ1-2; TRBD1 aligns across 8 bases. Unmatched junction bases numbered 10, after V lost 0 bases and J lost 4 bases. CDR1 SGHDN and CDR2 FVKESK come from the germline V gene. The CDR3 length is 17 residues. CDR3 nucleotide sequence: TGTGCCAGCAGCCAAGAGGAATTCGCAGGGGGCAGCTATGGCTACACCTTC. Translated, it gives CASSQEEFAGGSYGYTF.

This clonotype appeared many times. The chain is built from TRBV6-6 and TRBJ1-2; TRBD1 is a possible D gene (6 bases). The V and J ends lost 3 bases and 6 bases respectively, with 11 bases between them. CDR1 and CDR2 (germline): MNHNY, SVGAGI (reference sequence). The CDR3 consists of 13 residues. The CDR3 here is CASSYGGGDGYTF. CDR3 nucleotide sequence: TGTGCCAGCAGTTATGGGGGCGGAGATGGCTACACCTTC.

This clonotype was detected ten times or more. V gene TRBV5-3 combines with J gene TRBJ2-7; 10 nucleotides align to TRBD1. TRBV5-3 is identified as an open reading frame with a role that is uncertain. With V trimmed by 4 bases and J by 3 bases, 13 bases remained unmatched. This CDR3 is built from 17 residues. In nucleotides, the CDR3 is TGTGCCAGAAGCAGACAATGGGACAGGGGATTTCTCTACGAGCAGTACTTC. As protein: CARSRQWDRGFLYEQYF.

This clonotype has only a few counts. One end of the junction does not line up with germline, which may come from a read error. The chain combines TRBV7-7 with TRBJ2-2; D gene ambiguous. Germline V gene data show CDR1 as SSHAT and CDR2 as FNYEAQ (reference sequence). This CDR3 spans 16 amino acids. CDR3: CASRPANTPSTGELFF. DNA of the CDR3: TGTGCTAGCAGACCAGCTAACACCCCTTCGACCGGGGAGCTGTTTTTT. The whole variable domain, filled in from reference TRBV7-7 and TRBJ2-2, reads GAGVSQSPRYKVTKRGQDVTLRCDPISSHATLYWYQQALGQGPEFLTYFNYEAQPDKSGLPSDRFSAERPEGSISTLTIQRTEQRDSAMYRCASRPANTPSTGELFFGEGSRLTVL.

This clonotype was observed many times. The V gene is TRBV6-5, the J gene TRBJ2-1, with 8 positions matching TRBD1. CDR3 size: 15 residues. V was clipped by 5 bases and J by 6 bases; unmatched bases: 9. Germline CDR1 is MNHEY and CDR2 is SVGAGI. DNA of the CDR3: TGTGCCAGCAGTGGGAGGACAGGGTTGGTCAATGAGCAGTTCTTC. Translation gives CASSGRTGLVNEQFF.

This clonotype appeared a few times. J is TRBJ2-7 and V is TRBV10-1, with D unresolved. Trimming shortened V by 2 bases and J by 4 bases, and 9 bases separated the two germline ends. Germline CDR1 is WNHNN and CDR2 is SYGVQD (reference sequence). There are 13 residues in the CDR3. DNA of the CDR3: TGCGCCAGCAGTGAGGGTAGGCCGTACGAGCAGTACTTC. Translation: CASSEGRPYEQYF.